This is a list of T cell receptor beta chains from one sample in a study of blood T cell repertoires in COVID-19. TCRdb's copy holds only in-frame clones and misses some; the assay was immunoSEQ multiplex PCR. The sample has some 73,000 clones, approximately 89% seen once. The specimen was peripheral blood. Receptors were obtained from a woman older than 75 with active or convalescent COVID-19. Each CDR3 is given with its conserved first and last residue. A D gene is named only where the DNA matches it firmly. Not every row has a clone size; where given, it reads once, few, many or a size class.

j_call,clone_size,d_call,v_call,cdr3_aa,cdr3_nt
TRBJ1-6,NA,NA,TRBV27,CASSLGAGRNNSPLHF,TGTGCCAGCAGTTTAGGGGCAGGGCGAAATAATTCACCCCTCCACTTT
TRBJ2-1,NA,NA,TRBV27,CASSPISGSSYNEQFF,TGTGCCAGCAGTCCCATTAGCGGTAGCTCCTACAATGAGCAGTTCTTC
TRBJ1-1,NA,TRBD1,TRBV6-5,CASSTGGTRAFF,TGTGCCAGCAGTACAGGGGGCACGAGAGCTTTCTTT
TRBJ2-5,once,TRBD1,TRBV7-6,CASSPGQAGETQYF,TGTGCCAGCAGCCCGGGACAGGCTGGGGAGACCCAGTACTTC
TRBJ2-3,NA,TRBD1,TRBV3-1/TRBV3-2,CASCIQGAPDTQYF,TGTGCCAGCTGCATACAGGGGGCCCCAGATACGCAGTATTTT
TRBJ1-5,NA,TRBD1,TRBV28,CASSLQGIQPQHF,TGTGCCAGCAGTCTACAGGGGATTCAGCCCCAGCATTTT
TRBJ1-5,few,NA,TRBV5-6,CASSLGPRDSRHF,TGTGCCAGCAGTTTGGGCCCCCGGGACTCCCGTCATTTT
TRBJ2-2,few,NA,TRBV19,CASSPSSAFNTGELFF,TGTGCCAGTAGTCCCTCTAGCGCCTTTAACACCGGGGAGCTGTTTTTT
TRBJ1-3,NA,NA,TRBV28,CASSKNTGFWGNTIYF,TGTGCCAGCAGCAAGAATACAGGGTTTTGGGGAAACACCATATATTTT
TRBJ1-1,few,NA,TRBV6-1,CASSDHRDVTEAFF,TGTGCCAGCAGTGACCACAGGGATGTGACTGAAGCTTTCTTT
TRBJ1-5,NA,NA,TRBV24-1,CATSPAGLNQPQHF,TGTGCCACCAGCCCAGCGGGGCTTAATCAGCCCCAGCATTTT
TRBJ1-1,NA,TRBD1,TRBV5-5,CASSLRDRDLGEAFF,TGTGCCAGCAGCTTGCGGGACAGGGATCTAGGTGAAGCTTTCTTT
TRBJ1-2,NA,NA,TRBV7-2,CASSSYTDTNYGYTF,TGTGCCAGCAGCTCCTACACCGACACTAACTATGGCTACACCTTC
TRBJ1-6,NA,NA,TRBV30,CASKGQGYNSPLHF,TGTGCCTCTAAGGGGCAGGGTTATAATTCACCCCTCCACTTT
TRBJ2-3,NA,NA,TRBV10-2,CASRSSTSRVTDTQYF,TGCGCCAGCAGATCCTCGACTAGTAGAGTCACAGATACGCAGTATTTT
TRBJ2-6,NA,TRBD1,TRBV11-2,CASEGAWGSGANVLTF,TGTGCCAGCGAGGGGGCCTGGGGTTCTGGGGCCAACGTCCTGACTTTC
TRBJ2-2,NA,NA,TRBV7-2,CASSLVRGSGELFF,TGTGCCAGCAGCTTAGTGAGGGGGTCCGGGGAGCTGTTTTTT
TRBJ2-2,NA,NA,TRBV4-3,CASSPRGTGELFF,TGCGCCAGCAGCCCTAGGGGGACCGGGGAGCTGTTTTTT
TRBJ1-5,NA,TRBD1,TRBV28,CASSPPTGTGVQPQHF,TGTGCCAGCAGTCCGCCGACCGGGACAGGGGTTCAGCCCCAGCATTTT
TRBJ2-3,NA,TRBD2,TRBV9,CASTPPEGGGAEDTQYF,TGTGCCAGCACCCCACCTGAGGGCGGGGGGGCCGAAGATACGCAGTATTTT
TRBJ2-5,once,NA,TRBV5-1,CASSLVIGGPNQETQYF,TGCGCCAGCAGCTTGGTGATCGGGGGGCCCAACCAAGAGACCCAGTACTTC
TRBJ2-3,NA,TRBD2,TRBV11-2,CASSPPTSDAQYF,TGTGCCAGCAGCCCTCCTACTAGCGACGCGCAGTATTTT
TRBJ2-5,NA,NA,TRBV18,CASSPPGLATQYF,TGTGCCAGCTCACCGCCAGGTCTCGCGACCCAGTACTTC
TRBJ2-1,NA,TRBD1,TRBV29-1,CSVSSQGNNEQFF,TGCAGCGTTTCATCACAGGGGAACAATGAGCAGTTCTTC
TRBJ2-6,NA,NA,TRBV11-2,CAATGSGANVLTF,TGTGCCGCTACAGGGTCCGGGGCCAACGTCCTGACTTTC
TRBJ1-1,NA,NA,TRBV10-3,CAISEGYRNTEAFF,TGTGCCATCAGTGAGGGGTACAGGAACACTGAAGCTTTCTTT
TRBJ2-2,NA,NA,TRBV11-3,CASIVQGGTGELFF,TGTGCCAGCATTGTACAGGGTGGGACCGGGGAGCTGTTTTTT
TRBJ2-3,NA,TRBD2,TRBV29-1,CSVGLAGAKDTQYF,TGCAGCGTTGGGCTAGCGGGAGCTAAAGATACGCAGTATTTT
TRBJ2-5,NA,TRBD2,TRBV24-1,CATRRTSGKETQYF,TGTGCCACCCGACGGACTAGCGGTAAAGAGACCCAGTACTTC
TRBJ1-5,few,NA,TRBV6-1,CASHRATANQPQHF,TGTGCCAGCCACAGGGCTACAGCGAATCAGCCCCAGCATTTT
TRBJ1-2,few,NA,TRBV24-1,CATSDLRGGRVFSHFGYTF,TGTGCCACCAGTGATTTGCGCGGGGGTCGGGTATTTTCCCATTTTGGCTACACCTTC
TRBJ1-4,NA,TRBD1,TRBV27,CASGQQGANEKLFF,TGTGCCAGCGGGCAACAGGGGGCTAATGAAAAACTGTTTTTT
TRBJ2-5,once,NA,TRBV18,CASSPIDGGETQYF,TGTGCCAGCTCACCCATAGACGGGGGAGAGACCCAGTACTTC
TRBJ1-5,NA,NA,TRBV3-1/TRBV3-2,CASSQDLGANQPQHF,TGTGCCAGCAGCCAAGATCTGGGGGCCAATCAGCCCCAGCATTTT
TRBJ2-1,NA,TRBD2,TRBV6-1,CASSDQVELAGPGEYEQFF,TGTGCCAGCAGTGATCAAGTCGAACTAGCGGGGCCAGGGGAGTATGAGCAGTTCTTC
TRBJ2-2,once,TRBD2,TRBV7-2,CASSQTSGGNTGELFF,TGTGCCAGCAGCCAAACTAGCGGGGGGAACACCGGGGAGCTGTTTTTT
TRBJ1-2,NA,NA,TRBV4-3,CASSQDPSVNYGYTF,TGCGCCAGCAGCCAAGATCCCTCCGTGAACTATGGCTACACCTTC
TRBJ2-3,NA,NA,TRBV12-5,CASGLGGTDTQYF,TGTGCTAGTGGCCTCGGGGGCACAGATACGCAGTATTTT
TRBJ2-7,few,NA,TRBV4-2,CASSQESGEQYF,TGTGCCAGCAGCCAAGAGTCCGGGGAGCAGTACTTC
TRBJ2-2,NA,NA,TRBV5-1,CASSGQGSANTGELFF,TGCGCCAGCAGCGGGCAGGGGTCCGCGAACACCGGGGAGCTGTTTTTT
TRBJ1-1,NA,TRBD1,TRBV2,CARGTGGNTEAFF,TGTGCCAGAGGGACAGGGGGGAACACTGAAGCTTTCTTT
TRBJ1-2,NA,TRBD1,TRBV29-1,CSVKWQGDYGYTF,TGCAGCGTCAAATGGCAGGGGGACTATGGCTACACCTTC
TRBJ2-5,NA,NA,TRBV7-9,CASSLFLRNKETQYF,TGTGCCAGCAGCTTATTTTTGCGGAACAAAGAGACCCAGTACTTC
TRBJ1-4,NA,NA,TRBV21-1,CANQSRDREKLFF,TGTGCCAACCAGTCCCGGGACAGGGAAAAACTGTTTTTT
TRBJ2-7,NA,TRBD2,TRBV28,CASSVGGAHSYEQYF,TGTGCCAGCAGTGTCGGGGGGGCTCACTCCTACGAGCAGTACTTC
TRBJ1-5,NA,TRBD1,TRBV9,CASSVGTGAQPQHF,TGTGCCAGCAGCGTAGGTACAGGGGCTCAGCCCCAGCATTTT
TRBJ1-2,NA,NA,TRBV11-2,CASSSAQGYYGYTF,TGTGCCAGCAGCTCAGCTCAGGGGTACTATGGCTACACCTTC
TRBJ1-2,NA,NA,TRBV7-2,CASSLAERAHGYTF,TGTGCCAGCAGCTTAGCGGAGAGGGCTCATGGCTACACCTTC